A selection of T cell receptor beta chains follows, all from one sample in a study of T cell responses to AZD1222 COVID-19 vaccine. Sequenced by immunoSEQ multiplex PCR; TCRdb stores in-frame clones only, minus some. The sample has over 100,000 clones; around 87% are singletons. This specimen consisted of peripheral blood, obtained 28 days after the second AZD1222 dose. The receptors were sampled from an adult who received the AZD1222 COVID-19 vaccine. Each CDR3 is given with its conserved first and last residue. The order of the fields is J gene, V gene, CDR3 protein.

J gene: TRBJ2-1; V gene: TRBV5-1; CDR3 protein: CASSSLAVRDEQFF
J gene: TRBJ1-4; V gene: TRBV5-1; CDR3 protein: CASSLGTGEKLFF
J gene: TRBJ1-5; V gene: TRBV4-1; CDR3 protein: CASSQGGNQPQHF
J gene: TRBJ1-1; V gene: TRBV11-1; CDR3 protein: CASSWDRGYTEAFF
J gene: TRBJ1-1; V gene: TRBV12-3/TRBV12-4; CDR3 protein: CASNTRGNTEAFF
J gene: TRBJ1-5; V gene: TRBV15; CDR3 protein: CATSRDLGRVQPQHF
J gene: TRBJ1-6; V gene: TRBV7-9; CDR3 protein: CASSSIYNSPLHF
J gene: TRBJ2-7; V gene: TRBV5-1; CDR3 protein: CASRGETGGRYEQYF
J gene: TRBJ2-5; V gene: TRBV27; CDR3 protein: CASSLTGTSGGETQYF
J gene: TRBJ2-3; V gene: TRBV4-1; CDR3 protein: CASSLSGTSGTDTQYF
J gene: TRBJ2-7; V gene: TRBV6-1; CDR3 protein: CASSALPGQGGSEQYF
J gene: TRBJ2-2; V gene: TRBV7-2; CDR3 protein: CASSHPPSEYTGELFF
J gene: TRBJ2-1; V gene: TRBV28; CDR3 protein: CASSPSGRGTYNEQFF
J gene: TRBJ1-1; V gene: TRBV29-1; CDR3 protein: CSVEPGTGGVSGEAFF
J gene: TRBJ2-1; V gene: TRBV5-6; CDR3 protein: CASSLVGSNEQFF
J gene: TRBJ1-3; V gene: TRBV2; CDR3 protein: CASYRAASGNTIYF
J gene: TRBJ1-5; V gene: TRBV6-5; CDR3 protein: CASSYSPDRGGQPQHF
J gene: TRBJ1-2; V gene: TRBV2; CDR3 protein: CASALRTTGIYGYTF
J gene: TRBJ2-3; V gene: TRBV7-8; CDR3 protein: CASSLRSLTTDTQYF
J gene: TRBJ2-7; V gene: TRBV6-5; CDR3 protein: CASGKGTGSAQYF
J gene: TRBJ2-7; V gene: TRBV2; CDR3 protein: CASSGRNRPYEQYF
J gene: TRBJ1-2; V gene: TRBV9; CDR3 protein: CASSVEGDGYTF
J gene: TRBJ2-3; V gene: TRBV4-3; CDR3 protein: CASSQVGLVADTQYF
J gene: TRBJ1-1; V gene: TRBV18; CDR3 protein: CASSPRGQRTEAFF
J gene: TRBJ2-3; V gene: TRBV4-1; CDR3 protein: CASSQVFTDTQYF
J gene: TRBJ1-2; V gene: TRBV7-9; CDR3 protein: CASSSFGSSVHYGYTF
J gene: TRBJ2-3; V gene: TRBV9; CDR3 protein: CASSVEAGGPTDTQYF
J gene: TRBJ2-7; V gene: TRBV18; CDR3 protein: CASSPSSGQVSRKHF
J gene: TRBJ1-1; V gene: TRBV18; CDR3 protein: CASSPVIQGTNTEAFF